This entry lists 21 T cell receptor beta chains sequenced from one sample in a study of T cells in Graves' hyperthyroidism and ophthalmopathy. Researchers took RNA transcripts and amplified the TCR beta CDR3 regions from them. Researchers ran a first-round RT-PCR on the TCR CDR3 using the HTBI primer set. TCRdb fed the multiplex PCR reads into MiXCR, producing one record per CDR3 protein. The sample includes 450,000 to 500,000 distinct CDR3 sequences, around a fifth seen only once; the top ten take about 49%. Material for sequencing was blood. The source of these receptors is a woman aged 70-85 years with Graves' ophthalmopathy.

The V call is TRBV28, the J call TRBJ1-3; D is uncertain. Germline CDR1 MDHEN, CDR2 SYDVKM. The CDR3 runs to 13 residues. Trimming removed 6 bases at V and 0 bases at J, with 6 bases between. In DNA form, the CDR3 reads TGTGCCAGCAGAGAGGGCTCTGGAAACACCATATATTTT. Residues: CASREGSGNTIYF.

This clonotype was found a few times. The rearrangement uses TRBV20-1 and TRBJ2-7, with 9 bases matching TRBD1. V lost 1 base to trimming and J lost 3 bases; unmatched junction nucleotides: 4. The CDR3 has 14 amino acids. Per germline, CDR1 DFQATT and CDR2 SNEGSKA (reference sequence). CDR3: CSARATGGLYEQYF. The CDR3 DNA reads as TGCAGTGCTAGAGCAACAGGGGGCCTCTACGAGCAGTACTTC.

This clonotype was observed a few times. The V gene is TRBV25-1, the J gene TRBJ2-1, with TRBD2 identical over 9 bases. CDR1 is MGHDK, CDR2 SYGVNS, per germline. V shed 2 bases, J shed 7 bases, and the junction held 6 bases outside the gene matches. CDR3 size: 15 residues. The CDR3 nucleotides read TGTGCCAGCAGTGAAGGGGGGCTAGCGGGGAATGAGCAGTTCTTC. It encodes CASSEGGLAGNEQFF.

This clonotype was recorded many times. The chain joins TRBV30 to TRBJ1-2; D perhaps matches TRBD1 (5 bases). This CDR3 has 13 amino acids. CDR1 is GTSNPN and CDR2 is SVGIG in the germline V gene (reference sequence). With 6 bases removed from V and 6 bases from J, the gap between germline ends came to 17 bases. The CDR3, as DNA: TGTGCCTGTCCGGCGGGGACCGCTAATGGCTACACCTTC. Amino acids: CACPAGTANGYTF.

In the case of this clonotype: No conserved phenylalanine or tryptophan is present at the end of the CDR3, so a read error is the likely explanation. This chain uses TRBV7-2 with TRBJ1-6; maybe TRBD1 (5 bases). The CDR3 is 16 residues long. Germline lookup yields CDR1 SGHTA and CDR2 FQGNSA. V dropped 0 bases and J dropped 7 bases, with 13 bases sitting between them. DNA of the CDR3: TGTGCCAGCAGCTTAGCGTTCGGGGCTCAAAATTCACCCCTCCACCTT. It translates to CASSLAFGAQNSPLHL.

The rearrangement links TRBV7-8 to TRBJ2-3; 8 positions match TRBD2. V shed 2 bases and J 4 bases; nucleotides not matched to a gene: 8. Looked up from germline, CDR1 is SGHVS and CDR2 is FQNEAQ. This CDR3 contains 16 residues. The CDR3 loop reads CASSLRSSGSSDTQYF. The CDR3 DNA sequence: TGTGCCAGCAGCTTAAGGTCCAGCGGGAGCTCAGATACGCAGTATTTT.

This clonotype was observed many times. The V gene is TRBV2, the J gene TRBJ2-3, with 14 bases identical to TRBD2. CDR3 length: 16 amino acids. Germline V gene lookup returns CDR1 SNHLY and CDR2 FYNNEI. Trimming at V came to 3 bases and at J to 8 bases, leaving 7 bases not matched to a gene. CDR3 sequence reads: CASSEGLAGAGGTQYF. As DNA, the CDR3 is TGTGCCAGCAGTGAGGGACTAGCGGGAGCCGGCGGTACGCAGTATTTT.

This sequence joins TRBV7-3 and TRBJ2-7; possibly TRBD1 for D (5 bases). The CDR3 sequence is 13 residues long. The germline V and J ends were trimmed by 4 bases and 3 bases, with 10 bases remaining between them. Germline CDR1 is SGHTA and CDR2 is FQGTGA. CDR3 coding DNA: TGTGCCAGCAGCTCCGCCCAGGGCTACGAGCAGTACTTC. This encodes CASSSAQGYEQYF.

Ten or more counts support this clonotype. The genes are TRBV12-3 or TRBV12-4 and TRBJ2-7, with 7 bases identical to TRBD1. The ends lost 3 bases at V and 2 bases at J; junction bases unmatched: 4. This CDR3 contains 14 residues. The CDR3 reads CASSLSQGAYEQYF. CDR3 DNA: TGTGCCAGCAGTTTGTCGCAGGGGGCCTACGAGCAGTACTTC.

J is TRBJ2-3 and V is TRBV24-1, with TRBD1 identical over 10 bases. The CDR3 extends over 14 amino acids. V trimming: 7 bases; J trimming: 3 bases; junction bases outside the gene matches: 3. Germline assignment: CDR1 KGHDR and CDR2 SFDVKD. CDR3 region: CATSWTGGTDTQYF. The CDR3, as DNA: TGTGCCACCAGCTGGACAGGGGGAACAGATACGCAGTATTTT.

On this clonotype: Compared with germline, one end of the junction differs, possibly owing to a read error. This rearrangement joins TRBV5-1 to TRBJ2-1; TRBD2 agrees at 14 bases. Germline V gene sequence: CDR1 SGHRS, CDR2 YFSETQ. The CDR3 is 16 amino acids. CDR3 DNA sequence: TGTGCCAGCAGCTTGACGGGACTAGCGGGAGAAGTTGAGCAGTTCTTC. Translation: CASSLTGLAGEVEQFF.

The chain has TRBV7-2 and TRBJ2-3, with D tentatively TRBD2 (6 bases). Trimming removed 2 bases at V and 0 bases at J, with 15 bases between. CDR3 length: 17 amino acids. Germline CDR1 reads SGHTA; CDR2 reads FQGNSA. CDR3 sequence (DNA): TGTGCCAGCAGCTTATTTAGTCCCGGGAGTAGCACAGATACGCAGTATTTT. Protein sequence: CASSLFSPGSSTDTQYF.

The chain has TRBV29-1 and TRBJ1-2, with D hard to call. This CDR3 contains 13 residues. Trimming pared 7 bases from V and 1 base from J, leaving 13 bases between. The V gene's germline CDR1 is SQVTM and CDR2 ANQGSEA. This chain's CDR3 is CSASRDNNYGYTF. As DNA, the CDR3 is TGCAGCGCTTCCCGAGACAATAACTATGGCTACACCTTC.

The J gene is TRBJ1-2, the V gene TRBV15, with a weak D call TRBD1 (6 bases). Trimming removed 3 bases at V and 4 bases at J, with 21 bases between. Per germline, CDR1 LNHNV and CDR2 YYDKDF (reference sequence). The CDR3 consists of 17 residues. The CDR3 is CATSRGKGGAPTYGYTF. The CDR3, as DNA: TGTGCCACCAGCAGGGGGAAGGGGGGGGCGCCGACCTATGGCTACACCTTC. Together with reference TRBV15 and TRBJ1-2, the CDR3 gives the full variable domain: DAMVIQNPRYQVTQFGKPVTLSCSQTLNHNVMYWYQQKSSQAPKLLFHYYDKDFNNEADTPDNFQSRRPNTSFCFLDIRSPGLGDTAMYLCATSRGKGGAPTYGYTFGSGTRLTVV.

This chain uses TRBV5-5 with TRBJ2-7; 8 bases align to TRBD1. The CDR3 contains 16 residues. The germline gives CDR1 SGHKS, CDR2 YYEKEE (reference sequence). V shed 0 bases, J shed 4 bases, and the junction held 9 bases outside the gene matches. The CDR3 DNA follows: TGTGCCAGCAGCTTGGCGGGGACAGGTGTTATGTACGAGCAGTACTTC. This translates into CASSLAGTGVMYEQYF.

CDR3 sequence (DNA): TGTGCCATCAGTCCCCAGGGCACCGCCTACGAGCAGTACTTC. It is translated as CAISPQGTAYEQYF. This chain links TRBV10-3 with TRBJ2-7; weak D call: TRBD1 (5 bases). This CDR3 comprises 14 residues. Germline V gives CDR1 ENHRY, CDR2 SYGVKD. The V and J ends lost 5 bases and 2 bases respectively, with 13 bases between them.

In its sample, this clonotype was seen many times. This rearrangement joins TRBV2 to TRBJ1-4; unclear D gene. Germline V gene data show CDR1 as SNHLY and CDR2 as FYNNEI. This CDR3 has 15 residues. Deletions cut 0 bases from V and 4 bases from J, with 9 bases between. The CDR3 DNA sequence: TGTGCCAGCAGTGAAGCGCTTAGCCTTAATGAAAAACTGTTTTTT. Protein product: CASSEALSLNEKLFF.

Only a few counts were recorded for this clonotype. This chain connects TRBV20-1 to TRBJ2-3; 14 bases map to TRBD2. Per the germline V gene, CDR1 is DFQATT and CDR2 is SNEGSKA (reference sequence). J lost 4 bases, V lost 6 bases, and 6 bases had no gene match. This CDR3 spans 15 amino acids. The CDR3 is CSATGLAGVSDTQYF. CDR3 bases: TGCAGTGCGACGGGACTAGCGGGAGTCTCAGATACGCAGTATTTT.

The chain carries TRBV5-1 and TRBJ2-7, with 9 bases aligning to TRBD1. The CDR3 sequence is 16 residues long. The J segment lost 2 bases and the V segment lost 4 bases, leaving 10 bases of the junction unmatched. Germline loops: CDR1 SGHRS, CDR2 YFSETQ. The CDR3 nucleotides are TGCGCCAGCAGCCGCAACCCGGGACAGGGTACCTACGAGCAGTACTTC. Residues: CASSRNPGQGTYEQYF.

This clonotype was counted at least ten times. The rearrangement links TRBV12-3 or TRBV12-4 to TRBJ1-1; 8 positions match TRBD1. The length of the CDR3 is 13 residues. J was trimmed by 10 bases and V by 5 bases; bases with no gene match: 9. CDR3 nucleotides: TGTGCCAGCAGTCCGACAGGGGCCCGAGGAGCTTTCTTT. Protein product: CASSPTGARGAFF.

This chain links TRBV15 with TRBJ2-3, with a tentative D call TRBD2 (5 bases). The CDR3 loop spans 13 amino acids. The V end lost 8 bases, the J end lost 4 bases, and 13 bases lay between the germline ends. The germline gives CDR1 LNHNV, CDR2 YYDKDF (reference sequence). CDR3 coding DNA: TGTGCCACCTCCGGACCCGGGGCAGATACGCAGTATTTT. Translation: CATSGPGADTQYF. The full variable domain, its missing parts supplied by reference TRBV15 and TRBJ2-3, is DAMVIQNPRYQVTQFGKPVTLSCSQTLNHNVMYWYQQKSSQAPKLLFHYYDKDFNNEADTPDNFQSRRPNTSFCFLDIRSPGLGDTAMYLCATSGPGADTQYFGPGTRLTVL.